The T cell receptor (beta chain) described here comes from a study of cytomegalovirus exposure and HLA in healthy donors. It was with 60 Vbeta and 13 Jbeta primers that the PCR ran. The repertoire was sequenced with immunoSEQ multiplex PCR; TCRdb's copy has only in-frame clones and lacks some. This sample has about 110,000 clones; roughly four fifths occur once, and the top ten carry around 3.4%. Germline V gene data show CDR1 as MDHEN and CDR2 as SYDVKM. The CDR3 extends over 15 amino acids. The V segment lost 6 bases and the J segment 4 bases; nucleotides outside the gene matches: 7. Study results and caveats: In a later analysis, several top co-occurrence clusters appeared linked to parvovirus B19, influenza, CMV and Epstein-Barr virus.

This clone was seen once. Its antigen is not known. This receptor was obtained from a man in his sixties in good health and CMV-seronegative. The sample comprised PBMCs. The rearrangement links TRBV28 to TRBJ2-2; 8 bases are shared with TRBD1. CDR3 residues: CASRPGTGSTGELFF. CDR3 sequence (DNA): TGTGCCAGCAGACCCGGGACAGGATCCACCGGGGAGCTGTTTTTT.